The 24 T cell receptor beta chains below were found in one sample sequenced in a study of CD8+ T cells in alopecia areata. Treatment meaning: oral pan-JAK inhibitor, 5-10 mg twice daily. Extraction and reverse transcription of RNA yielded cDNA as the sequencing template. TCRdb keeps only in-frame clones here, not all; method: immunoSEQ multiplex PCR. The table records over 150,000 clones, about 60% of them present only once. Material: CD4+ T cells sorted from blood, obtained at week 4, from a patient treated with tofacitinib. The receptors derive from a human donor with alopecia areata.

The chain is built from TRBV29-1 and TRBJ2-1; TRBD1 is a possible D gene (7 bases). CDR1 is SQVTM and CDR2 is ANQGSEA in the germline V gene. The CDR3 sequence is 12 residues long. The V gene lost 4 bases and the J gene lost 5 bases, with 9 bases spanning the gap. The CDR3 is CSVARGDNEQFF. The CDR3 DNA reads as TGCAGCGTTGCCAGGGGGGACAATGAGCAGTTCTTC.

The CDR3 sequence: CAWVGRLQTNSPLHF. CDR3 sequence (DNA): TGTGCCTGGGTTGGGAGGTTACAGACTAATTCACCCCTCCACTTT. The chain combines TRBV30 with TRBJ1-6; D remains ambiguous. Germline CDR1 and CDR2: GTSNPN and SVGIG (reference sequence). CDR3 length equals 15 residues. V lost 5 bases to trimming and J lost 6 bases, with 17 bases between them.

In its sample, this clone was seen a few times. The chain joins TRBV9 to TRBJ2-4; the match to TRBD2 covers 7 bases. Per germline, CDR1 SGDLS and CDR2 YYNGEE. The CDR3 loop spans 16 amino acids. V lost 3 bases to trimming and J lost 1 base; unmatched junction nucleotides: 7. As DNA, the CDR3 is TGTGCCAGCAGCGAGGGAGGGGAAATCGCCAAAAACATTCAGTACTTC. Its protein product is CASSEGGEIAKNIQYF.

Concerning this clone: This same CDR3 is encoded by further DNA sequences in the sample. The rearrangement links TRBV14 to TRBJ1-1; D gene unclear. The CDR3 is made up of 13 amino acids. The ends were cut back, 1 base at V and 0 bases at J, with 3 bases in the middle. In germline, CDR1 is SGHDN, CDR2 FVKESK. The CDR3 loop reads CASSQGMNTEAFF. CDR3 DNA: TGTGCCAGCAGCCAAGGCATGAACACTGAAGCTTTCTTT.

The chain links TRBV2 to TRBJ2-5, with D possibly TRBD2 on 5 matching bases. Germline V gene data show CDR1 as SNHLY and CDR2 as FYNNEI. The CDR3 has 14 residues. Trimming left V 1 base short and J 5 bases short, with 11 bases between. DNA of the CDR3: TGTGCCAGCAGTGAAGGAGGGCGGGTGGAGACCCAGTACTTC. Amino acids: CASSEGGRVETQYF.

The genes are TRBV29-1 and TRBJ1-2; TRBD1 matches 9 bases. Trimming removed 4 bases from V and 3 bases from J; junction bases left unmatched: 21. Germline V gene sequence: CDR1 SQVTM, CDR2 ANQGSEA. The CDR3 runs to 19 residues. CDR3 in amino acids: CSVARLYRTGADLDYGYTF. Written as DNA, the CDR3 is TGCAGCGTTGCCCGATTATATAGGACAGGGGCTGACCTGGACTATGGCTACACCTTC.

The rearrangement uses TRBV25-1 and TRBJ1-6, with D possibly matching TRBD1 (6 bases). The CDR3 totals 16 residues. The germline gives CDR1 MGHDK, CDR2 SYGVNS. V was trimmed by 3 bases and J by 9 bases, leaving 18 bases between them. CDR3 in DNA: TGTGCCAGCAGTGACGTAGGACAGCTAGTTTCTTCACCCCTCCACTTT. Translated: CASSDVGQLVSSPLHF.

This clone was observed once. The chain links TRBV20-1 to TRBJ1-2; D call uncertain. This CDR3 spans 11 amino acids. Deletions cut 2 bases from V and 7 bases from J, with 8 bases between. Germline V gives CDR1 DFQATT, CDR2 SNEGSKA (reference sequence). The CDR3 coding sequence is TGCAGTGCTAGATACGGGTTTGGCTACACCTTC. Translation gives CSARYGFGYTF.

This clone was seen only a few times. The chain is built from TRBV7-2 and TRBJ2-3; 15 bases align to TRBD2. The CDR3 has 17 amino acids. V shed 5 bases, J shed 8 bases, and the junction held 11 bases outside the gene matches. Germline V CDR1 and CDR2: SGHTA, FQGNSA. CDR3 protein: CASSPPGGLAGGGTQYF. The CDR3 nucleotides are TGTGCCAGCAGCCCGCCGGGGGGACTAGCGGGGGGCGGTACGCAGTATTTT.

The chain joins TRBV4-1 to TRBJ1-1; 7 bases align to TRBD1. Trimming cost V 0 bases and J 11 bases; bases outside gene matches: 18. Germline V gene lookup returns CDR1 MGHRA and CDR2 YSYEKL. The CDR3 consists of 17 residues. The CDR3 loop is CASSQDRSGQPLMPAFF. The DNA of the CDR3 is TGCGCCAGCAGCCAAGATAGATCGGGACAGCCCCTGATGCCGGCTTTCTTT.

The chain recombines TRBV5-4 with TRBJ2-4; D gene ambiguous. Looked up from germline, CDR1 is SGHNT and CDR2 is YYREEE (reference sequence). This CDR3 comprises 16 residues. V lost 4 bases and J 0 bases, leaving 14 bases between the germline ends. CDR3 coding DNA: TGTGCCAGCAGCATCCAGTCTCTAGGAGCCAAAAACATTCAGTACTTC. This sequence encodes CASSIQSLGAKNIQYF.

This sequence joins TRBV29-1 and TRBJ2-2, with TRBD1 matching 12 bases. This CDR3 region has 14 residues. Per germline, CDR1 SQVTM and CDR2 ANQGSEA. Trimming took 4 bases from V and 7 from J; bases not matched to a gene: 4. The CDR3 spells CSVGGTGGGGELFF. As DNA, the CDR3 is TGCAGCGTTGGAGGGACAGGGGGCGGCGGGGAGCTGTTTTTT.

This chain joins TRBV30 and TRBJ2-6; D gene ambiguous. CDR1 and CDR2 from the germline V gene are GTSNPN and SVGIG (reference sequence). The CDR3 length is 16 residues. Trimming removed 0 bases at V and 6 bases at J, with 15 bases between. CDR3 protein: CAWSVRRLHEANVLTF. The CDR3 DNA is TGTGCCTGGAGTGTCAGACGGCTCCATGAGGCCAACGTCCTGACTTTC.

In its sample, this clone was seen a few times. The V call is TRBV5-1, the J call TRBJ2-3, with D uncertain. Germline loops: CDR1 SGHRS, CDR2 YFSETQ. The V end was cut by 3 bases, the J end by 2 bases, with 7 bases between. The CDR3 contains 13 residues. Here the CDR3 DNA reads TGCGCCAGCAGCTCGGAGCCCACAGATACGCAGTATTTT. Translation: CASSSEPTDTQYF.

The chain's CDR3 is CASSKGLATRGEQYF. The CDR3 region has the DNA TGTGCCAGCAGTAAGGGACTAGCCACCCGGGGCGAGCAGTATTTT. The chain has TRBV2 and TRBJ2-3; 9 positions agree with TRBD2. V lost 5 bases, J lost 11 bases, and 14 bases stayed unmatched. The CDR3 totals 15 residues. Looked up from germline, CDR1 is SNHLY and CDR2 is FYNNEI.

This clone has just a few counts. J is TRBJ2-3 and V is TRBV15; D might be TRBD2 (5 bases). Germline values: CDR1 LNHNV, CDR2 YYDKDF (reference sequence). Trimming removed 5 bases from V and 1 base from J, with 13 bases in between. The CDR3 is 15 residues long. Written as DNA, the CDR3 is TGTGCCACCAGCTCACAGCGGTACCGCACAGATACGCAGTATTTT. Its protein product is CATSSQRYRTDTQYF.

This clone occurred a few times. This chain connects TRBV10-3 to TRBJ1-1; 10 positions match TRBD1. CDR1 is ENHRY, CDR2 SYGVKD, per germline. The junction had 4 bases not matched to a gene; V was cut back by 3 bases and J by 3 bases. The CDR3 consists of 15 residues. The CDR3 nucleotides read TGTGCCATCAGTGAACGCGGGACAGGGGACACTGAAGCTTTCTTT. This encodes CAISERGTGDTEAFF.

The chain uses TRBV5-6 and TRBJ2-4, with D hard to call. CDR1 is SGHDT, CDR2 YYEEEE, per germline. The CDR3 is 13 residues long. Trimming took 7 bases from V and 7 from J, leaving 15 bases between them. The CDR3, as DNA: TGTGCCAGCGCGAAGGGCGCTCGGAACATTCAGTACTTC. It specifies CASAKGARNIQYF. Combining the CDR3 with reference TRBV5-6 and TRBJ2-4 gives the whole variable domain DAGVTQSPTHLIKTRGQQVTLRCSPKSGHDTVSWYQQALGQGPQFIFQYYEEEERQRGNFPDRFSGHQFPNYSSELNVNALLLGDSALYLCASAKGARNIQYFGAGTRLSVL.

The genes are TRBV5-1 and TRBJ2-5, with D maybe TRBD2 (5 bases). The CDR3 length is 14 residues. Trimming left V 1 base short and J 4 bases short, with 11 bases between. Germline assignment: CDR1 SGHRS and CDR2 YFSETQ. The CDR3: CASSLREGGETQYF. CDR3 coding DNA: TGCGCCAGCAGCTTGCGTGAGGGCGGAGAGACCCAGTACTTC.

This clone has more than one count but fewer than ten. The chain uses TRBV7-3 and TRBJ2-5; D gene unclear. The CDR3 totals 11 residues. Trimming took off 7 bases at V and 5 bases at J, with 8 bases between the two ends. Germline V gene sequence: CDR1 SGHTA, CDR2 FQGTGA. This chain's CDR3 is CASIPRETQYF. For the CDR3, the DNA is TGTGCCAGCATCCCTCGGGAGACCCAGTACTTC.

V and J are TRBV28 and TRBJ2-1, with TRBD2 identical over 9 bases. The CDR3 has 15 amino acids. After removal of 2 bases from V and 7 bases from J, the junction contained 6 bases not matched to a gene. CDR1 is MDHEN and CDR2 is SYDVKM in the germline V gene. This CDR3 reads CASSLGGGAGNEQFF. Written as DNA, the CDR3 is TGTGCCAGCAGTTTAGGCGGGGGGGCCGGAAATGAGCAGTTCTTC.

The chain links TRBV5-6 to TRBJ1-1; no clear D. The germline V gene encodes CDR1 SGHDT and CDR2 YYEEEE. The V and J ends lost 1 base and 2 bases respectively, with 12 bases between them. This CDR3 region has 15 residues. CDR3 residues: CASSLILDLNTEAFF. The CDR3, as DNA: TGTGCCAGCAGCTTGATCCTAGATTTAAACACTGAAGCTTTCTTT.

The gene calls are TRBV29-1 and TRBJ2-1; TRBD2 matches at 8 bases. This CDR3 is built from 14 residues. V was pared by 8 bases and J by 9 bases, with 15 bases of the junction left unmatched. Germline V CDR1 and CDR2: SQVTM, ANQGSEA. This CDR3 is CSTWAGGGLGEQFF. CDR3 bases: TGCAGCACCTGGGCTGGCGGGGGGCTTGGTGAGCAGTTCTTC.

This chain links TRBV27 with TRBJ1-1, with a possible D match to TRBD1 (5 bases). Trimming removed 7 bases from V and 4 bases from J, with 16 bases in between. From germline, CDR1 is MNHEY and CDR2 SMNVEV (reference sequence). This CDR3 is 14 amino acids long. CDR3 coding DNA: TGTGCCAGCAAACTCGTGCAGGGTGGCACTGAAGCTTTCTTT. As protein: CASKLVQGGTEAFF.